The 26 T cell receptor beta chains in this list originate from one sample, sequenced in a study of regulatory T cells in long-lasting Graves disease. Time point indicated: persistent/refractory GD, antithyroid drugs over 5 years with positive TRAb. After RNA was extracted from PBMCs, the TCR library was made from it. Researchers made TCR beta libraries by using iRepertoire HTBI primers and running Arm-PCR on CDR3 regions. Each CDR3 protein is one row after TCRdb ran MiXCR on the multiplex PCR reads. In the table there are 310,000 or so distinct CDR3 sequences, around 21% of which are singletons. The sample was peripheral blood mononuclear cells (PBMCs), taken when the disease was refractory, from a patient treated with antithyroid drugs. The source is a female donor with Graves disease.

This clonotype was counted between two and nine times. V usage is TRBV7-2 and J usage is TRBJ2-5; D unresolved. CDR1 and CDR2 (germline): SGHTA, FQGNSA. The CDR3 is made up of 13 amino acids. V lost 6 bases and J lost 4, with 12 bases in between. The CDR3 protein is CASSSEWGETQYF. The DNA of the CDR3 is TGTGCCAGCAGTTCCGAATGGGGAGAGACCCAGTACTTC.

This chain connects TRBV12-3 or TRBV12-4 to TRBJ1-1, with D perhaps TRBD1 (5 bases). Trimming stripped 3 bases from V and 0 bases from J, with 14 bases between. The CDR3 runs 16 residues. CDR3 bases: TGTGCCAGCAGTTTCGGGGGGGGGACGATGAACACTGAAGCTTTCTTT. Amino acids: CASSFGGGTMNTEAFF.

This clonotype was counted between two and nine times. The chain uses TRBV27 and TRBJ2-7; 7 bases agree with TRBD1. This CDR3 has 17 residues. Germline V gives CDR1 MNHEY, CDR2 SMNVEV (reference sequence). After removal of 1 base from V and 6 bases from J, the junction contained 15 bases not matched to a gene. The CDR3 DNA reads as TGTGCCAGCAGTTTATTAGGCGCCTTTGAAGGGGGCACCGAGCAGTACTTC. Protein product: CASSLLGAFEGGTEQYF.

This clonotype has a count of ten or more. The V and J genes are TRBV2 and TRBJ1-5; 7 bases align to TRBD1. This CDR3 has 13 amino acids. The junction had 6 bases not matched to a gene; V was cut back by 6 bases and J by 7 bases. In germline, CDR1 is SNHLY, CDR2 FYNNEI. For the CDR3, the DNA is TGTGCCAGCAGAACGCAGGGGGACCAGCCCCAGCATTTT. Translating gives CASRTQGDQPQHF.

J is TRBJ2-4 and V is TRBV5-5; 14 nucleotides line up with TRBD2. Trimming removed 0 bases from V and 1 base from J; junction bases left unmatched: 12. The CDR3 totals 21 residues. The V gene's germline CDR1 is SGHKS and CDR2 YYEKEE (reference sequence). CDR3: CASSLEGLAGGGGSAKNIQYF. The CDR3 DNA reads TGTGCCAGCAGCTTGGAAGGACTAGCGGGAGGAGGGGGTTCCGCCAAAAACATTCAGTACTTC.

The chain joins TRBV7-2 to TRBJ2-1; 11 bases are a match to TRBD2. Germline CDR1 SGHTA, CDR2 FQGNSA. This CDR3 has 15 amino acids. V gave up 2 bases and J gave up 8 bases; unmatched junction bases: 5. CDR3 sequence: CASSLQLAGADEQFF. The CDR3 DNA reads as TGTGCCAGCAGCTTACAACTAGCGGGAGCAGATGAGCAGTTCTTC.

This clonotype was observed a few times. The CDR3 nucleotides read TGTGCCAGCAGACCTCCAGGGGGCTTTGAGACCCAGTACTTC. Its protein is CASRPPGGFETQYF. The chain is built from TRBV7-9 and TRBJ2-5; 8 bases fit TRBD1. The CDR3 covers 14 residues. With 6 bases clipped from V and 5 bases from J, the junction kept 8 bases outside the gene matches. Germline-derived CDR1 and CDR2 are SEHNR and FQNEAQ (reference sequence).

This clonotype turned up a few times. CDR3 loop: CASSYYPPGTGVHEQYF. The CDR3 nucleotides read TGTGCCAGCAGTTATTACCCCCCCGGGACAGGGGTACACGAGCAGTACTTC. The V call is TRBV6-5, the J call TRBJ2-7; 10 positions match TRBD1. The germline CDR1 and CDR2 sequences are MNHEY and SVGAGI. The CDR3 runs to 17 residues. J gave up 5 bases and V 3 bases, and 13 bases lay outside the gene matches.

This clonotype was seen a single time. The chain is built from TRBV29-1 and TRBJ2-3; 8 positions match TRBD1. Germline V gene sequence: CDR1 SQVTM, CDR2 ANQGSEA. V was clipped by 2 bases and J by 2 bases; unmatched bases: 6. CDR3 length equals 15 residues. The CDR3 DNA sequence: TGCAGCGTTGAACTGACAGGGGATAACACAGATACGCAGTATTTT. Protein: CSVELTGDNTDTQYF.

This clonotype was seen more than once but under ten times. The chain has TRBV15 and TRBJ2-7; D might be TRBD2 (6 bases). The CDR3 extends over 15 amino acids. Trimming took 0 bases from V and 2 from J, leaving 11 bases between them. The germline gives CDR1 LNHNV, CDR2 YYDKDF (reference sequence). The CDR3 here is CATSRDRESPYEQYF. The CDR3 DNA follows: TGTGCCACCAGCAGAGACCGGGAGAGCCCCTACGAGCAGTACTTC.

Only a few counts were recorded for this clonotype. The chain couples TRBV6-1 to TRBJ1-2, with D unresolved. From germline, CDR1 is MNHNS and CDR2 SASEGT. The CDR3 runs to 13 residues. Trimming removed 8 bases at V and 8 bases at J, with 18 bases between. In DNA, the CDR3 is TGTGCCAGCCGAAGCTCCCGGTCGGGGGGCTACACCTTC. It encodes CASRSSRSGGYTF.

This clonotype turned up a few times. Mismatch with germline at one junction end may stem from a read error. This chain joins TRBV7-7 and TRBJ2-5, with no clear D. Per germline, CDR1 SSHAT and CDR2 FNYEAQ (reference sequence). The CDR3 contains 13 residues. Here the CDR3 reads CASSLSDGETQYF. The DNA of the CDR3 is TGTGCTAGCAGCTTATCCGACGGGGAGACCCAGTACTTC. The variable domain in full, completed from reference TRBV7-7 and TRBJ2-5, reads GAGVSQSPRYKVTKRGQDVTLRCDPISSHATLYWYQQALGQGPEFLTYFNYEAQPDKSGLPSDRFSAERPEGSISTLTIQRTEQRDSAMYRCASSLSDGETQYFGPGTRLLVL.

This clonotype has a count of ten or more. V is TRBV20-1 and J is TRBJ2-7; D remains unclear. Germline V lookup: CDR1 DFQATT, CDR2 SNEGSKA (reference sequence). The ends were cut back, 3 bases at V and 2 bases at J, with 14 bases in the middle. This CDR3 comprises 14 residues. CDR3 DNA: TGCAGTGCTAGGGCGCTACCTCGAGCCTACGAGCAGTACTTC. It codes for CSARALPRAYEQYF.

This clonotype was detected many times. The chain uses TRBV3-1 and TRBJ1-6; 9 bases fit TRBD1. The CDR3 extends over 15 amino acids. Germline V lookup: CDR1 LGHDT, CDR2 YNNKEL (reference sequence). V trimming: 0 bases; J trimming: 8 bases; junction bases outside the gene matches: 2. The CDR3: CASSQDWTGDSPLHF. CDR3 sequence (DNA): TGTGCCAGCAGCCAAGATTGGACAGGGGATTCACCCCTCCACTTT.

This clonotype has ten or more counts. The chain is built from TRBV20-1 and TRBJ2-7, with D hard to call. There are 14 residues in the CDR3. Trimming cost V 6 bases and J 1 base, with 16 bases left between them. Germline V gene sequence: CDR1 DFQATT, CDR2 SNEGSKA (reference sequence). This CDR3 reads CSATDSSMSYEQYF. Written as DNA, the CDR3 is TGCAGTGCCACAGATTCTTCCATGTCCTACGAGCAGTACTTC.

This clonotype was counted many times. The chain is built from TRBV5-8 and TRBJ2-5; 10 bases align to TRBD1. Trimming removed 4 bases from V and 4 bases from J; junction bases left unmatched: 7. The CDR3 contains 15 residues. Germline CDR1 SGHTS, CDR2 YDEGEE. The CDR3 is CASSQDRGWRETQYF. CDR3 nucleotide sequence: TGTGCCAGCAGCCAGGACAGGGGGTGGCGAGAGACCCAGTACTTC. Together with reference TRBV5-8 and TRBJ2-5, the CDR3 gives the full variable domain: EAGVTQSPTHLIKTRGQQATLRCSPISGHTSVYWYQQALGLGLQFLLWYDEGEERNRGNFPPRFSGRQFPNYSSELNVNALELEDSALYLCASSQDRGWRETQYFGPGTRLLVL.

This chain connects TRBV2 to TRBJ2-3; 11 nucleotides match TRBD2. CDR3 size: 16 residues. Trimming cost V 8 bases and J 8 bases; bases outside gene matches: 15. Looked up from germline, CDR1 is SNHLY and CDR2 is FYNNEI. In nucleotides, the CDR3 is TGTGCCAGCGTGCGAGAAGGGACTAGCGGATACGGTACGCAGTATTTT. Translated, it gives CASVREGTSGYGTQYF.

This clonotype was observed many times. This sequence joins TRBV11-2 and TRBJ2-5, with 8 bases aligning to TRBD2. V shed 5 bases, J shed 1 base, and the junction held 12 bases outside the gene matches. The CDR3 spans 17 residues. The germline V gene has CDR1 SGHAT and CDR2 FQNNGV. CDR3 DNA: TGTGCCAGCAGCGTGGGTCTCAGCGGGAGTCCCCAAGAGACCCAGTACTTC. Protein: CASSVGLSGSPQETQYF.

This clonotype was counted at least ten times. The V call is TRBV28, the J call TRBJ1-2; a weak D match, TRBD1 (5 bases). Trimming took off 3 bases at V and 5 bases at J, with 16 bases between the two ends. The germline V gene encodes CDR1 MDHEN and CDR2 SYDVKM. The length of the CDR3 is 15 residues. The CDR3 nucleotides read TGTGCCAGCAGTTTCGTCAGGGAGGAATGGTATGGCTACACCTTC. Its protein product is CASSFVREEWYGYTF.

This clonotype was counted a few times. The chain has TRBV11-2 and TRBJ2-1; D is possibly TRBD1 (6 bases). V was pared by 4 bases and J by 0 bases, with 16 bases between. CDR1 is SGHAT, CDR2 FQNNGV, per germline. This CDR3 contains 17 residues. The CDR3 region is CASSSYAGTSSYNEQFF. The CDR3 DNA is TGTGCCAGCAGCTCATATGCCGGGACAAGCTCCTACAATGAGCAGTTCTTC.

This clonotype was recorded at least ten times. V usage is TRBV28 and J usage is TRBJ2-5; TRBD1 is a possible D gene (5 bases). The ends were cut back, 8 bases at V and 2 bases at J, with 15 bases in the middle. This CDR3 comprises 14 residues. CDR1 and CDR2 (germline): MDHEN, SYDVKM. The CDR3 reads CASRKTRTQETQYF. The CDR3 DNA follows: TGTGCCAGCCGAAAGACACGGACACAAGAGACCCAGTACTTC.

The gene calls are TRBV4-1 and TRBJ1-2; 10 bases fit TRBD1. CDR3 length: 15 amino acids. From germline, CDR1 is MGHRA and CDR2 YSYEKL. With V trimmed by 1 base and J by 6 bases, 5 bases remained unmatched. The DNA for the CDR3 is TGCGCCAGCAGCCAAGCAGACAGGGGGCTAAATGGCTACACCTTC. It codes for CASSQADRGLNGYTF.

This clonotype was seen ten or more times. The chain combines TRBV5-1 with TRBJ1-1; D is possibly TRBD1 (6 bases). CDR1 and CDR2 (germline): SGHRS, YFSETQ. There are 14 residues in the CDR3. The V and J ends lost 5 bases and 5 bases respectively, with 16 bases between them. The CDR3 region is CASSSGGAGTEAFF. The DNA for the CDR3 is TGCGCCAGCAGTTCCGGGGGCGCGGGGACTGAAGCTTTCTTT.

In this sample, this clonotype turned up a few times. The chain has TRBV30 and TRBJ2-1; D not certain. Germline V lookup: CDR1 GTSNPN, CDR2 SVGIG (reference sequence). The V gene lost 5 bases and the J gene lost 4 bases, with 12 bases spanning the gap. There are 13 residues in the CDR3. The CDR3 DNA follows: TGTGCCTGGGCCATAACATTTTACAATGAGCAGTTCTTC. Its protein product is CAWAITFYNEQFF.

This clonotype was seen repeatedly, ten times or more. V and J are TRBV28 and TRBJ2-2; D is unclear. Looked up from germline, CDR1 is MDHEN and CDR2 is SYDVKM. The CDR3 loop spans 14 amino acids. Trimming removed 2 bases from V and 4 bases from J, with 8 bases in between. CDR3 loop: CASSLGQSTGELFF. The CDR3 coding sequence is TGTGCCAGCAGTTTAGGGCAGTCCACCGGGGAGCTGTTTTTT.

This CDR3 reads CSVELETQYF. The CDR3 DNA is TGCAGCGTTGAGTTGGAGACCCAGTACTTC. The chain is built from TRBV29-1 and TRBJ2-5; D is unclear. V lost 3 bases, J lost 5 bases, and 4 bases lay in between. CDR1 and CDR2 from the germline V gene are SQVTM and ANQGSEA. This CDR3 is 10 amino acids long.